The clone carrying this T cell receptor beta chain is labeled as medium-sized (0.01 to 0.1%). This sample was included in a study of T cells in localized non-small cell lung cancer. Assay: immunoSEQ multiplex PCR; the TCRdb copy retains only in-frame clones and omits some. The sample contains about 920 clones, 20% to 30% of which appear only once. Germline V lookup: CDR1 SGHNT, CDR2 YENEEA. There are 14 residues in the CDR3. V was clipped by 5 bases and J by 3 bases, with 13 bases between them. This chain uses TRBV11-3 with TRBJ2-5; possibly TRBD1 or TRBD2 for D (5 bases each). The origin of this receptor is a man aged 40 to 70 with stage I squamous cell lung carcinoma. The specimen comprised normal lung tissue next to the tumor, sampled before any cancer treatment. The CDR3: CASSPNRGKETQYF. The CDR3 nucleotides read TGTGCCAGCAGCCCAAACCGGGGCAAAGAGACCCAGTACTTC.